This passage covers 9 T cell receptor beta chains from one sample sequenced in a study of blood T cells in healthy people across ages. With a J-beta primer mix and a sample-barcoded 5' primer, a second PCR ran about 7 to 12 cycles. TCRdb re-called the 5' RACE reads through MiXCR, storing one row per CDR3 protein. The sample gives about 1.8 million distinct CDR3 sequences, about 49% of which show up once; over 2% is in the top ten. The specimen sequenced was blood. The receptors derive from a woman in her thirties or forties in good health.

This chain connects TRBV5-4 to TRBJ2-7; weak D call: TRBD1 (7 bases). This CDR3 is 15 amino acids long. The V gene's germline CDR1 is SGHNT and CDR2 YYREEE (reference sequence). Trimming pared 4 bases from V and 3 bases from J, leaving 17 bases between. The CDR3 here is CASSAGQTNYYEQYF. Here the CDR3 DNA reads TGTGCCAGCAGCGCGGGACAGACTAACTACTACGAGCAGTACTTC.

The chain couples TRBV9 to TRBJ2-6, with D uncertain. Trimming left V 4 bases short and J 0 bases short, with 11 bases between. CDR3 length equals 16 residues. Per the germline V gene, CDR1 is SGDLS and CDR2 is YYNGEE. CDR3 nucleotide sequence: TGTGCCAGCAGCCGAAACACCTACTCTGGGGCCAACGTCCTGACTTTC. It translates to CASSRNTYSGANVLTF.

This clonotype was seen a few times. This rearrangement joins TRBV28 to TRBJ2-3, with D hard to call. The V gene lost 6 bases and the J gene lost 6 bases, with 16 bases spanning the gap. The CDR3 consists of 14 residues. The germline V gene encodes CDR1 MDHEN and CDR2 SYDVKM. The CDR3 here is CASRATTLPDTQYF. DNA for the CDR3: TGTGCCAGCAGGGCCACTACCCTTCCGGATACGCAGTATTTT.

The rearrangement links TRBV6-2 or TRBV6-3 to TRBJ1-1, with 11 positions matching TRBD1. Germline-derived CDR1 and CDR2 are MNHEY and SVGEGT. The trim removed 2 bases at V and 7 bases at J, leaving 6 bases unmatched. This CDR3 has 15 residues. For the CDR3, the DNA is TGTGCCAGCAGTTACCGGACAGGGGGCTACTATGAAGCTTTCTTT. Its protein is CASSYRTGGYYEAFF.

Only a few counts were recorded for this clonotype. The chain carries TRBV9 and TRBJ2-1; D perhaps matches TRBD1 (5 bases). The CDR3 contains 15 residues. V dropped 0 bases and J dropped 4 bases, with 11 bases sitting between them. Germline values: CDR1 SGDLS, CDR2 YYNGEE. This chain's CDR3 is CASSVASDRYNEQFF. As DNA, the CDR3 is TGTGCCAGCAGCGTAGCTTCAGACAGATACAATGAGCAGTTCTTC.

This chain uses TRBV28 with TRBJ2-5; D could derive from TRBD1 or TRBD2 (5 bases each). The last part of the DNA fits TRBJ2-7 better; the J call may be wrong. The CDR3 is 13 residues long. CDR1 is MDHEN, CDR2 SYDVKM, per germline. CDR3 sequence (DNA): TGTGCCAGCAGTTTTGCAGGGACCCACGAGCAGTACTTC. Its translation: CASSFAGTHEQYF.

This clonotype was recorded a few times. The CDR3 sequence is CASSLVSANVLTF. CDR3 DNA sequence: TGTGCCAGCAGCTTAGTATCGGCCAACGTCCTGACTTTC. The chain combines TRBV7-9 with TRBJ2-6; D uncertain. Trimming stripped 1 base from V and 6 bases from J, with 4 bases between. Per germline, CDR1 SEHNR and CDR2 FQNEAQ (reference sequence). CDR3 size: 13 residues. Drawing the rest from reference TRBV7-9 and TRBJ2-6, the complete variable domain is DTGVSQNPRHKITKRGQNVTFRCDPISEHNRLYWYRQTLGQGPEFLTYFQNEAQLEKSRLLSDRFSAERPKGSFSTLEIQRTEQGDSAMYLCASSLVSANVLTFGAGSRLTVL.

The V gene is TRBV28, the J gene TRBJ1-6; 7 positions match TRBD1. The CDR3 has 13 amino acids. Per germline, CDR1 MDHEN and CDR2 SYDVKM. V lost 5 bases to trimming and J lost 11 bases; unmatched junction nucleotides: 6. This chain's CDR3 is CASSVDRVAPLHF. CDR3 in DNA: TGTGCCAGCAGTGTAGACAGGGTCGCACCCCTCCACTTT.

This sequence joins TRBV7-8 and TRBJ1-1; TRBD1 is a possible D gene (5 bases). This CDR3 contains 15 residues. Trimming pared 1 base from V and 7 bases from J, leaving 16 bases between. Germline V gene lookup returns CDR1 SGHVS and CDR2 FQNEAQ. The CDR3 loop reads CASSLVFRGSIEAFF. In nucleotides, the CDR3 is TGTGCCAGCAGCTTAGTATTCCGGGGCTCCATTGAAGCTTTCTTT. Using reference TRBV7-8 and TRBJ1-1 for the parts outside the CDR3, the full variable domain is GAGVSQSPRYKVAKRGQDVALRCDPISGHVSLFWYQQALGQGPEFLTYFQNEAQLDKSGLPSDRFFAERPEGSVSTLKIQRTQQEDSAVYLCASSLVFRGSIEAFFGQGTRLTVV.